The entry that follows covers one TCR beta chain sequence. This sample is drawn from a study of control samples from healthy donors and cancer patients. Repertoires were generated with immunoSEQ multiplex PCR, while TCRdb's copy carries only in-frame clones and drops some. This sample has about 110,000 clones, with approximately 80% found just once. Germline-derived CDR1 and CDR2 are MNHEY and SMNVEV (reference sequence). Trimming cost V 6 bases and J 1 base, with 13 bases left between them. There are 14 residues in the CDR3. Source material: blood. The sequence was obtained from a man aged 18 to 29 in good health. The rearrangement uses TRBV27 and TRBJ2-7; no clear D. This CDR3 is CASRAGGVSYEQYF. In DNA, the CDR3 is TGTGCCAGCAGAGCCGGCGGAGTTTCCTACGAGCAGTACTTC.